Shown below are 9 T cell receptor beta chains from a single sample sequenced in a study of blood T cell repertoires in COVID-19. Assay: immunoSEQ multiplex PCR; the TCRdb copy retains only in-frame clones and omits some. The sample lists 150,000 or so clones, approximately 86% occurring once. Specimen: peripheral blood. The source is a man aged 55-75 years with acute or convalescent COVID-19.

V usage is TRBV2 and J usage is TRBJ1-5; the match to TRBD1 covers 9 bases. The trim removed 5 bases at V and 3 bases at J, leaving 5 bases unmatched. Germline V gene lookup returns CDR1 SNHLY and CDR2 FYNNEI. CDR3 length equals 15 residues. The CDR3 reads CASSLQGANNQPQHF. The DNA of the CDR3 is TGTGCCAGCAGTCTACAGGGGGCGAACAATCAGCCCCAGCATTTT.

V usage is TRBV4-2 and J usage is TRBJ1-5; TRBD1 might be the D (5 bases). The CDR3 extends over 16 amino acids. The germline CDR1 and CDR2 sequences are LGHNA and YNFKEQ. Trimming removed 1 base from V and 3 bases from J, with 13 bases in between. CDR3 residues: CASSQGDGGFNQPQHF. CDR3 in DNA: TGTGCCAGCAGCCAAGGGGACGGAGGGTTCAATCAGCCCCAGCATTTT.

The rearrangement uses TRBV12-3 or TRBV12-4 and TRBJ2-2, with D unresolved. Trimming pared 6 bases from V and 1 base from J, leaving 6 bases between. The CDR3 runs 13 residues. This chain's CDR3 is CASRFGNTGELFF. CDR3 bases: TGTGCCAGCAGGTTCGGGAACACCGGGGAGCTGTTTTTT.

The chain has TRBV10-3 and TRBJ2-1; 7 bases are shared with TRBD2. J gave up 5 bases and V 6 bases, and 7 bases lay outside the gene matches. Germline V gene lookup returns CDR1 ENHRY and CDR2 SYGVKD. CDR3 length equals 14 residues. The CDR3 nucleotides read TGTGCCATCAGCACTAGCGCCAACGACAATGAGCAGTTCTTC. The encoded protein is CAISTSANDNEQFF.

The chain joins TRBV30 to TRBJ1-1, with D perhaps matching TRBD1 (5 bases). Germline assignment: CDR1 GTSNPN and CDR2 SVGIG (reference sequence). Trimming removed 3 bases at V and 1 base at J, with 12 bases between. The length of the CDR3 is 14 residues. The CDR3 coding sequence is TGTGCCTGGAGGGGGGGGGTTGGGAACACTGAAGCTTTCTTT. Protein product: CAWRGGVGNTEAFF.

As for this clone: Different DNA sequences within this sample yield the same CDR3. The chain combines TRBV5-1 with TRBJ1-1, with D possibly matching TRBD1 (6 bases). The CDR3 length is 13 residues. V was cut by 2 bases and J by 4 bases, with 9 bases left in between. The germline V gene has CDR1 SGHRS and CDR2 YFSETQ. For the CDR3, the DNA is TGCGCCAGCAGCTTAATAGGGGGCACTGAAGCTTTCTTT. Translating gives CASSLIGGTEAFF.

J is TRBJ1-2 and V is TRBV3-1 (or the pseudogene TRBV3-2); 8 positions agree with TRBD1. Germline V gene data show CDR1 as LGHDT and CDR2 as YNNKEL (reference sequence). The CDR3 loop spans 16 amino acids. The J segment lost 7 bases and the V segment lost 1 base, leaving 11 bases of the junction unmatched. CDR3 region: CASSQASRQGASGYTF. Here the CDR3 DNA reads TGTGCCAGCAGCCAAGCGTCAAGGCAGGGGGCGAGTGGCTACACCTTC.

The chain is built from TRBV30 and TRBJ1-5; TRBD1 matches at 7 bases. The CDR3 covers 13 residues. With 1 base clipped from V and 4 bases from J, the junction kept 1 base outside the gene matches. The germline CDR1 and CDR2 sequences are GTSNPN and SVGIG (reference sequence). The CDR3 nucleotides are TGTGCCTGGAGTGGGGACAGAAATCAGCCCCAGCATTTT. Amino acids: CAWSGDRNQPQHF.

The J gene is TRBJ1-2, the V gene TRBV5-1; 8 nucleotides line up with TRBD1. V shed 0 bases and J 8 bases; nucleotides not matched to a gene: 9. The CDR3 totals 15 residues. Looked up from germline, CDR1 is SGHRS and CDR2 is YFSETQ. This CDR3 is CASSLARGDRTGYTF. The CDR3 DNA follows: TGCGCCAGCAGCTTGGCCCGGGGGGACAGGACCGGCTACACCTTC.